The rows below give T cell receptor beta chains drawn from one sample of a study of CD8+ T cells in alopecia areata. TCRdb keeps only in-frame clones here, not all; method: immunoSEQ multiplex PCR. The repertoire consists of 90,000 to 150,000 clones, with about half occurring once and the leading ten covering around 0.44%. The source material was CD4+ T cells sorted from blood, sampled at week 4, from a patient treated with tofacitinib. The receptors were sampled from a human donor with alopecia areata. CDR3s include the opening cysteine and the closing phenylalanine or tryptophan. Fields, in order: CDR3 protein, CDR3 DNA, D gene, J gene, clone size, V gene. D genes are given only for firm matches. Expanded clones get a size class; other rows say once, few or many, or leave the size out.

CDR3: CSVDHDIETQYF
DNA: TGCAGCGTTGACCACGACATCGAGACCCAGTACTTC
D: .
J: TRBJ2-5
size: few
V: TRBV29-1

CDR3: CSARPVNEQFF
DNA: TGCAGTGCTAGACCCGTAAATGAGCAGTTCTTC
D: .
J: TRBJ2-1
size: few
V: TRBV20-1

CDR3: CSVVSRELTYEQYF
DNA: TGCAGCGTTGTCTCGCGGGAGTTAACTTACGAGCAGTACTTC
D: TRBD2
J: TRBJ2-7
size: few
V: TRBV29-1

CDR3: CASSEALDPAKNIQYF
DNA: TGTGCCAGCAGCGAGGCGCTGGACCCAGCCAAAAACATTCAGTACTTC
D: .
J: TRBJ2-4
size: once
V: TRBV9

CDR3: CAWTGSELEGGEKLFF
DNA: TGTGCCTGGACGGGCAGTGAGCTGGAAGGTGGGGAAAAACTGTTTTTT
D: .
J: TRBJ1-4
size: .
V: TRBV30

CDR3: CASGTPGPYGYTF
DNA: TGTGCCAGCGGCACCCCGGGCCCCTATGGCTACACCTTC
D: .
J: TRBJ1-2
size: few
V: TRBV6-1

CDR3: CASSLGRGGSGANVLTF
DNA: TGTGCCAGCAGCTTAGGCAGGGGAGGTTCTGGGGCCAACGTCCTGACTTTC
D: .
J: TRBJ2-6
size: .
V: TRBV7-9

CDR3: CASSAYGYTF
DNA: TGTGCCAGCAGTGCCTATGGCTACACCTTC
D: .
J: TRBJ1-2
size: once
V: TRBV25-1

CDR3: CASSFGTSGNIQYF
DNA: TGTGCCAGCAGCTTCGGGACTAGCGGAAACATTCAGTACTTC
D: TRBD2
J: TRBJ2-4
size: .
V: TRBV9

CDR3: CASSYTTDRARYTF
DNA: TGTGCCAGCAGTTACACTACGGACAGGGCAAGATACACCTTC
D: TRBD1
J: TRBJ1-2
size: few
V: TRBV6-5

CDR3: CASSERTSGSAGELFF
DNA: TGCGCCAGCAGTGAGAGGACTAGCGGGAGTGCCGGGGAGCTGTTTTTT
D: TRBD2
J: TRBJ2-2
size: few
V: TRBV10-1

CDR3: CASSPPTGSTYEQYF
DNA: TGTGCCAGCTCACCACCAACAGGGTCCACCTACGAGCAGTACTTC
D: .
J: TRBJ2-7
size: .
V: TRBV18

CDR3: CASSQGGGVTNEKLFF
DNA: TGTGCCAGCAGCCAAGGAGGTGGGGTTACTAATGAAAAACTGTTTTTT
D: .
J: TRBJ1-4
size: .
V: TRBV4-2

CDR3: CASSPRGVSLSGANVLTF
DNA: TGTGCCAGCAGCCCTCGGGGGGTCAGCCTCTCTGGGGCCAACGTCCTGACTTTC
D: TRBD2
J: TRBJ2-6
size: many
V: TRBV7-9

CDR3: CASSLGQGDEQFF
DNA: TGCGCCAGCAGCTTAGGGCAGGGCGATGAGCAGTTCTTC
D: .
J: TRBJ2-1
size: .
V: TRBV5-1

CDR3: CASVRTSGGQETQYF
DNA: TGTGCCAGCGTCCGGACTAGCGGGGGGCAAGAGACCCAGTACTTC
D: TRBD2
J: TRBJ2-5
size: .
V: TRBV6-5

CDR3: CASSLGDHQEQYF
DNA: TGTGCCAGCTCACTCGGCGACCACCAGGAGCAGTACTTC
D: .
J: TRBJ2-7
size: .
V: TRBV18

CDR3: CSVVGTGPRSGANVLTF
DNA: TGCAGCGTTGTGGGGACAGGGCCTCGCTCTGGGGCCAACGTCCTGACTTTC
D: TRBD1
J: TRBJ2-6
size: .
V: TRBV29-1

CDR3: CASSESSEETQYF
DNA: TGTGCCAGCAGTGAATCCAGTGAAGAGACCCAGTACTTC
D: .
J: TRBJ2-5
size: .
V: TRBV25-1

CDR3: CASSFEGLYRVRSEQYF
DNA: TGTGCCAGCAGCTTTGAAGGTCTGTACAGGGTTCGGAGCGAGCAGTACTTC
D: .
J: TRBJ2-7
size: .
V: TRBV5-6